These 23 T cell receptor beta chains came from one sample sequenced in a study of PD-1 blockade in mismatch repair-deficient tumors. Clones were sequenced by immunoSEQ multiplex PCR, and TCRdb holds only the in-frame ones, with some missing. The table lists 120,000 or so clones, roughly nine tenths of them singletons, with about 13% in the top ten. The sequences come from peripheral blood, collected 44 weeks after starting pembrolizumab. These receptors all stem from an adult with mismatch repair-deficient cancer.

This clone turned up a few times. The chain joins TRBV18 to TRBJ1-2; D remains ambiguous. The CDR3 is 13 amino acids. Trimming stripped 5 bases from V and 1 base from J, with 8 bases between. Germline values: CDR1 KGHSH, CDR2 LQKENI. Here the CDR3 DNA reads TGTGCCAGCTCAACCGGGAGTAACTATGGCTACACCTTC. The encoded protein is CASSTGSNYGYTF.

This chain joins TRBV29-1 and TRBJ1-1; D is undetermined. The CDR3 is made up of 14 amino acids. Trimming removed 7 bases from V and 7 bases from J, with 22 bases in between. Germline V gives CDR1 SQVTM, CDR2 ANQGSEA. In nucleotides, the CDR3 is TGCAGCGGTGCAGAGGGTTCCCACCAGAGTGAAGCTTTCTTT. Its translation: CSGAEGSHQSEAFF.

V and J are TRBV7-9 and TRBJ2-1; a weak D match, TRBD2 (6 bases). This CDR3 is 13 amino acids long. The germline V gene encodes CDR1 SEHNR and CDR2 FQNEAQ (reference sequence). V dropped 5 bases and J dropped 6 bases, with 11 bases sitting between them. CDR3 sequence (DNA): TGTGCCAGCAGCGTCGGACTATCCAATGAGCAGTTCTTC. Protein product: CASSVGLSNEQFF.

The V and J genes are TRBV13 and TRBJ2-7; D remains ambiguous. The CDR3 loop spans 14 amino acids. Trimming shortened V by 1 base and J by 2 bases, and 9 bases separated the two germline ends. From germline, CDR1 is PRHDT and CDR2 FYEKMQ (reference sequence). CDR3 sequence (DNA): TGTGCCAGCAGCTTAGCTGGTGAGACCTACGAGCAGTACTTC. Its protein is CASSLAGETYEQYF.

The V call is TRBV11-2, the J call TRBJ2-3; D is unclear. The germline gives CDR1 SGHAT, CDR2 FQNNGV. This CDR3 region has 12 residues. V lost 0 bases to trimming and J lost 5 bases, with 3 bases between them. The CDR3 here is CASSLEGDTQYF. CDR3 bases: TGTGCCAGCAGCTTAGAGGGAGATACGCAGTATTTT.

The rearrangement joins TRBV6-1 to TRBJ2-3, with 7 positions matching TRBD1. Germline-derived CDR1 and CDR2 are MNHNS and SASEGT. The CDR3 length is 13 residues. With 7 bases clipped from V and 4 bases from J, the junction kept 5 bases outside the gene matches. CDR3 in DNA: TGTGCCAGCAAGGGACAGATTTCAGATACGCAGTATTTT. As protein: CASKGQISDTQYF.

V and J are TRBV29-1 and TRBJ2-1; D is unclear. The CDR3 has 12 amino acids. V gave up 3 bases and J gave up 7 bases, with 10 bases separating them. Germline V gene lookup returns CDR1 SQVTM and CDR2 ANQGSEA. The CDR3 loop is CSVEHSYNEQFF. The CDR3, as DNA: TGCAGCGTTGAGCACAGTTATAATGAGCAGTTCTTC.

The chain combines TRBV28 with TRBJ2-6; no clear D gene. This CDR3 contains 19 residues. With 6 bases removed from V and 0 bases from J, the gap between germline ends came to 21 bases. CDR1 and CDR2 from the germline V gene are MDHEN and SYDVKM. The CDR3 sequence is CASRRLYIPLGSGANVLTF. CDR3 sequence (DNA): TGTGCCAGCAGACGCCTTTATATACCCCTTGGCTCTGGGGCCAACGTCCTGACTTTC.

This chain connects TRBV19 to TRBJ2-2; D call uncertain. The germline gives CDR1 LNHDA, CDR2 SQIVND (reference sequence). Deletions cut 7 bases from V and 7 bases from J, with 19 bases between. CDR3 length: 15 residues. The CDR3 sequence: CASTIRARSDGELFF. CDR3 DNA: TGTGCCAGTACCATCCGCGCCCGCTCCGACGGGGAGCTGTTTTTT. Combining the CDR3 with reference TRBV19 and TRBJ2-2 gives the whole variable domain DGGITQSPKYLFRKEGQNVTLSCEQNLNHDAMYWYRQDPGQGLRLIYYSQIVNDFQKGDIAEGYSVSREKKESFPLTVTSAQKNPTAFYLCASTIRARSDGELFFGEGSRLTVL.

V gene TRBV6-5 combines with J gene TRBJ1-2; 8 bases fit TRBD1. The V segment lost 4 bases and the J segment 6 bases; nucleotides outside the gene matches: 13. The length of the CDR3 is 16 residues. Germline assignment: CDR1 MNHEY and CDR2 SVGAGI. The CDR3 loop is CASSFRTGPTVDGYTF. CDR3 bases: TGTGCCAGCAGTTTCCGGACAGGGCCCACTGTGGATGGCTACACCTTC.

This clone was detected only once. The chain has TRBV29-1 and TRBJ1-1; D not certain. Germline-derived CDR1 and CDR2 are SQVTM and ANQGSEA. The CDR3 extends over 15 amino acids. Trimming took 3 bases from V and 4 from J, leaving 18 bases between them. The CDR3 loop is CSVDVPTLGSTEAFF. The CDR3 nucleotides are TGCAGCGTTGACGTTCCAACCCTGGGGAGCACTGAAGCTTTCTTT.

This chain uses TRBV19 with TRBJ2-7, with 7 bases lining up with TRBD1. V dropped 4 bases and J dropped 1; count of bases not matched to a gene: 4. CDR3 length: 14 residues. The germline V gene encodes CDR1 LNHDA and CDR2 SQIVND (reference sequence). The CDR3 nucleotides are TGTGCCAGTAGTAGGACAGGTGGTTCCTACGAGCAGTACTTC. Protein sequence: CASSRTGGSYEQYF.

The chain carries TRBV29-1 and TRBJ1-2, with 9 positions matching TRBD1. V was clipped by 5 bases and J by 4 bases; unmatched bases: 2. There are 12 residues in the CDR3. Per the germline V gene, CDR1 is SQVTM and CDR2 is ANQGSEA. The CDR3: CSVTGGFYGYTF. CDR3 coding DNA: TGCAGCGTTACAGGGGGCTTCTATGGCTACACCTTC.

The CDR3 DNA is TGTGCCAGCAGCTTAATCTCTACAGGGGCATATGGCTACACCTTC. Its protein is CASSLISTGAYGYTF. The chain has TRBV7-9 and TRBJ1-2, with TRBD1 matching over 7 bases. This CDR3 spans 15 amino acids. The J segment lost 5 bases and the V segment lost 2 bases, leaving 8 bases of the junction unmatched. CDR1 and CDR2 from the germline V gene are SEHNR and FQNEAQ (reference sequence).

Details on this clone: One end of the junction does not line up with germline, which may come from a read error. The J gene is TRBJ2-7, the V gene TRBV7-7; D possibly corresponds to TRBD1 (6 bases). Germline CDR1 and CDR2: SSHAT and FNYEAQ (reference sequence). This CDR3 region has 13 residues. CDR3 sequence (DNA): TGTGCTAGCAGCCATGGACAGAGCTACGAGCAGTACTTC. It encodes CASSHGQSYEQYF.

This chain connects TRBV7-2 to TRBJ2-7, with D possibly being TRBD1 (6 bases). Germline CDR1 reads SGHTA; CDR2 reads FQGNSA. The CDR3 has 16 amino acids. Trimming pared 2 bases from V and 2 bases from J, leaving 16 bases between. In DNA form, the CDR3 reads TGTGCCAGCAGCTTACCGGTTTTAGGGGGAGCCTACGAGCAGTACTTC. Protein product: CASSLPVLGGAYEQYF.

The rearrangement joins TRBV21-1 to TRBJ1-2; the DNA was not used to check the table's D call, TRBD1. TRBV21-1 is recorded as a pseudogene. CDR3 size: 13 residues. The chain's CDR3 is CASSPDSLRGYTF. The CDR3 DNA reads as TGTGCCAGCAGCCCGGACAGTCTTAGGGGCTACACCTTC.

The chain carries TRBV4-3 and TRBJ2-7, with unresolved D. V lost 0 bases, J lost 3 bases, and 9 bases lay in between. This CDR3 spans 14 amino acids. CDR1 and CDR2 (germline): LGHNA, YSLEER. The CDR3: CASSQDPTDYEQYF. In nucleotides, the CDR3 is TGCGCCAGCAGCCAAGATCCCACAGACTACGAGCAGTACTTC.

The J gene is TRBJ2-7, the V gene TRBV7-2; D is perhaps TRBD2 (6 bases). V dropped 4 bases and J dropped 3 bases, with 19 bases sitting between them. Germline values: CDR1 SGHTA, CDR2 FQGNSA. The CDR3 runs to 16 residues. CDR3 protein: CASSYSAASALYEQYF. The DNA for the CDR3 is TGTGCCAGCAGCTACTCAGCGGCTAGCGCGCTCTACGAGCAGTACTTC.

The gene calls are TRBV6-1 and TRBJ2-7; no reliable D call. Germline V gene lookup returns CDR1 MNHNS and CDR2 SASEGT. V dropped 0 bases and J dropped 3 bases, with 6 bases sitting between them. The CDR3 length is 13 residues. CDR3 sequence reads: CASSEAPIYEQYF. CDR3 DNA sequence: TGTGCCAGCAGTGAAGCGCCCATCTACGAGCAGTACTTC.

This clone has just one count. The V call is TRBV19, the J call TRBJ2-3; the match to TRBD1 covers 9 bases. The CDR3 runs to 16 residues. The V gene end was trimmed by 2 bases and the J gene end by 3 bases; junction bases not matched to a gene: 6. From germline, CDR1 is LNHDA and CDR2 SQIVND (reference sequence). The CDR3 loop reads CASSIRGTGRTDTQYF. CDR3 bases: TGTGCCAGTAGTATACGTGGGACAGGGAGGACAGATACGCAGTATTTT.

V is TRBV25-1 and J is TRBJ1-2, with TRBD1 identical over 12 bases. This CDR3 contains 17 residues. Trimming cost V 4 bases and J 4 bases; bases outside gene matches: 10. Looked up from germline, CDR1 is MGHDK and CDR2 is SYGVNS. The CDR3 here is CASSAPPGTGGGYGYTF. CDR3 DNA: TGTGCCAGCAGTGCACCCCCCGGGACAGGGGGCGGCTATGGCTACACCTTC.

V usage is TRBV27 and J usage is TRBJ2-7; D could derive from TRBD1 or TRBD2 (5 bases each). V dropped 0 bases and J dropped 2 bases, with 23 bases sitting between them. There are 19 residues in the CDR3. Germline assignment: CDR1 MNHEY and CDR2 SMNVEV (reference sequence). The CDR3 bases are TGTGCCAGCAGTTTATCCTGGGGGTTCGAGCGGACCATAACCTACGAGCAGTACTTC. Its protein product is CASSLSWGFERTITYEQYF.